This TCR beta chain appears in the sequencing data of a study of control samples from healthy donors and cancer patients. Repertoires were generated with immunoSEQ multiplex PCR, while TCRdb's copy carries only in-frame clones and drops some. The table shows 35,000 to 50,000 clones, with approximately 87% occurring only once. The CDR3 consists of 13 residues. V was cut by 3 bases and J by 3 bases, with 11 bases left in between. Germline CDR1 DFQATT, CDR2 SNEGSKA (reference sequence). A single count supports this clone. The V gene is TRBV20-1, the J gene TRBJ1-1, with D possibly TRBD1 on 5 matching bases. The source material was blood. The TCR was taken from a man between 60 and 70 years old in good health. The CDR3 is CSASGRRDTEAFF. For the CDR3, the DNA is TGCAGTGCTAGTGGGCGCAGGGACACTGAAGCTTTCTTT.